The rows below give T cell receptor beta chains drawn from one sample of a study of cytomegalovirus exposure and HLA in healthy donors. Profiled with immunoSEQ multiplex PCR; TCRdb holds only in-frame clones, not every one. The sample includes roughly 100,000 clones, about 77% seen only once; the top ten take about 9.3%. Sequenced sample: PBMCs. Receptor source: a young woman in good health and CMV-seropositive. The CDR3 runs from the conserved cysteine through the conserved F or W. The D gene is left open where the match is weak. Clone size is not always given. Where it is, it says once, few, many or a class for expanded clones.

J gene	V gene	D gene	clone size	CDR3 protein	CDR3 DNA
TRBJ2-7	TRBV28	TRBD2	-	CASTLLAGAYEQYF	TGTGCCAGCACCCTACTAGCGGGGGCCTACGAGCAGTACTTC
TRBJ2-7	TRBV6-5	-	-	CASSGGSYEQYF	TGTGCCAGCTCTGGCGGGTCCTACGAGCAGTACTTC
TRBJ2-5	TRBV11-3	TRBD2	-	CASSLGGYQETQYF	TGTGCCAGCAGCCTGGGAGGGTACCAAGAGACCCAGTACTTC
TRBJ1-5	TRBV30	TRBD1	-	CAWSVLPRDRGNSNQPQHF	TGTGCCTGGAGTGTACTTCCCCGGGACAGGGGAAATAGCAATCAGCCCCAGCATTTT
TRBJ2-1	TRBV9	TRBD2	-	CASSPGTSLYEQFF	TGTGCCAGCAGCCCCGGGACTAGCTTGTATGAGCAGTTCTTC
TRBJ1-3	TRBV7-9	-	-	CASIGDERNTIYF	TGTGCCAGCATCGGGGATGAAAGAAACACCATATATTTT
TRBJ1-4	TRBV5-1	TRBD1	-	CASREAGTGGEKLFF	TGCGCCAGCAGGGAGGCCGGGACAGGGGGCGAAAAACTGTTTTTT
TRBJ1-1	TRBV6-6	TRBD1	few	CASSYSAGGNTEAFF	TGTGCCAGCAGTTACTCGGCAGGGGGGAACACTGAAGCTTTCTTT
TRBJ1-6	TRBV7-2	-	once	CASSKQSSLSSYNSPLHF	TGTGCCAGCAGCAAACAATCCTCACTAAGCTCCTATAATTCACCCCTCCACTTT
TRBJ1-5	TRBV4-1	-	-	CASSQSDSNGNQPQHF	TGCGCCAGCAGCCAGTCGGACAGTAACGGCAATCAGCCCCAGCATTTT
TRBJ2-5	TRBV5-6	-	-	CASSLPGLQETQYF	TGTGCCAGCAGCTTACCGGGACTCCAAGAGACCCAGTACTTC
TRBJ2-1	TRBV9	TRBD2	-	CASSASGGADEQFF	TGTGCCAGCAGCGCCAGCGGGGGGGCCGATGAGCAGTTCTTC
TRBJ1-5	TRBV6-5	-	-	CASSYPLGPQHF	TGTGCCAGCAGTTACCCCCTCGGGCCCCAGCATTTT
TRBJ2-1	TRBV6-5	-	-	CASSYSQGPPYNEQFF	TGTGCCAGCAGTTACTCGCAGGGGCCTCCCTACAATGAGCAGTTCTTC
TRBJ2-7	TRBV6-6	TRBD2	-	CASSYAPSSGGYEQYF	TGTGCCAGCAGTTACGCCCCGTCTAGCGGGGGTTACGAGCAGTACTTC
TRBJ2-2	TRBV5-1	TRBD2	-	CASSSSGGATGELFF	TGCGCCAGCAGCTCTAGCGGGGGGGCCACCGGGGAGCTGTTTTTT
TRBJ1-6	TRBV14	TRBD1	-	CASSQGQGRNSPLHF	TGTGCCAGCAGCCAGGGACAGGGTCGGAATTCACCCCTCCACTTT
TRBJ2-7	TRBV6-5	TRBD1	-	CASRPRDRGYYEQYF	TGTGCCAGCAGACCCCGGGACAGGGGATACTACGAGCAGTACTTC
TRBJ2-7	TRBV6-1	TRBD1	-	CASSEAIPPGQAHYEQYF	TGTGCCAGCAGTGAAGCAATCCCCCCGGGACAGGCGCACTACGAGCAGTACTTC
TRBJ1-5	TRBV4-1	TRBD1	-	CASSPETGSMSQHF	TGCGCCAGCAGCCCCGAGACAGGGAGTATGTCCCAGCATTTT